The 9 T cell receptor beta chains below all came from one sample that was sequenced in a study of T cell changes during pregnancy in multiple sclerosis. Method: immunoSEQ multiplex PCR; TCRdb's copy keeps in-frame clones and lacks some. Here the sample spans tens of thousands of clones, about 92% being singletons. The sample was CD8+ T cells from peripheral blood mononuclear cells, taken in the first trimester of pregnancy. The receptors were gathered from a female donor with multiple sclerosis, enrolled in a pregnancy study.

The J gene is TRBJ1-1, the V gene TRBV7-2; D remains ambiguous. The V end was cut by 3 bases, the J end by 0 bases, with 14 bases between. The CDR3 contains 16 residues. Germline values: CDR1 SGHTA, CDR2 FQGNSA. The CDR3 protein is CASSFSVLPMNTEAFF. The CDR3 DNA is TGTGCCAGCAGCTTTAGTGTGTTGCCTATGAACACTGAAGCTTTCTTT.

A single count supports this clone. This rearrangement joins TRBV18 to TRBJ2-1; the match to TRBD1 covers 9 bases. CDR1 is KGHSH and CDR2 is LQKENI in the germline V gene. The V and J ends lost 1 base and 14 bases, in that order; junction bases with no gene match: 12. This CDR3 has 15 amino acids. Here the CDR3 reads CASSPRDGTGNFKFF. DNA for the CDR3: TGTGCCAGCTCACCACGGGACGGGACAGGGAATTTCAAGTTCTTC.

The genes are TRBV5-1 and TRBJ1-1; 7 bases agree with TRBD1. This CDR3 comprises 16 residues. Germline loops: CDR1 SGHRS, CDR2 YFSETQ. The J segment lost 6 bases and the V segment lost 4 bases, leaving 15 bases of the junction unmatched. CDR3 region: CASSAKRGRGFSEAFF. DNA of the CDR3: TGCGCCAGCAGCGCGAAGAGGGGGCGCGGGTTCTCTGAAGCTTTCTTT.

The V call is TRBV13, the J call TRBJ1-1; TRBD1 agrees at 7 bases. Trimming took 5 bases from V and 0 from J; bases not matched to a gene: 6. The CDR3 sequence is 15 residues long. The V gene's germline CDR1 is PRHDT and CDR2 FYEKMQ (reference sequence). As DNA, the CDR3 is TGTGCCAGCAGCCCTCAGACAGGGATGAACACTGAAGCTTTCTTT. Its translation is CASSPQTGMNTEAFF.

The rearrangement joins TRBV2 to TRBJ2-6; TRBD2 is a possible D gene (6 bases). The CDR3 consists of 17 residues. The germline V gene has CDR1 SNHLY and CDR2 FYNNEI. Trimming removed 6 bases from V and 0 bases from J, with 15 bases in between. CDR3 sequence (DNA): TGTGCCAGCAGGACCGGGACTGGAGTCTCTGGGGCCAACGTCCTGACTTTC. This translates into CASRTGTGVSGANVLTF.

This clone has a single count. This chain links TRBV18 with TRBJ1-4, with D possibly TRBD1 on 5 matching bases. Germline V gene data show CDR1 as KGHSH and CDR2 as LQKENI. The CDR3 has 14 amino acids. Trimming took off 3 bases at V and 7 bases at J, with 12 bases between the two ends. CDR3 DNA sequence: TGTGCCAGCTCACCTGCAGGGTTGGCTGAAAAACTGTTTTTT. It specifies CASSPAGLAEKLFF.

The V call is TRBV15, the J call TRBJ2-7; 9 bases fit TRBD1. This CDR3 is 15 amino acids long. The germline gives CDR1 LNHNV, CDR2 YYDKDF (reference sequence). Trimming took 5 bases from V and 2 from J; bases not matched to a gene: 7. The CDR3 DNA sequence: TGTGCCACCAGCGCCCGGGACAGGGCACCCTACGAGCAGTACTTC. This gives the protein CATSARDRAPYEQYF.

The V gene is TRBV19, the J gene TRBJ2-2; 7 bases agree with TRBD1. With V trimmed by 4 bases and J by 5 bases, 10 bases remained unmatched. CDR3 length: 16 residues. CDR1 and CDR2 from the germline V gene are LNHDA and SQIVND (reference sequence). CDR3 residues: CASSRVDYRGTGELFF. The CDR3 DNA is TGTGCCAGTAGTAGAGTCGACTACAGGGGAACCGGGGAGCTGTTTTTT. Using reference TRBV19 and TRBJ2-2 for the parts outside the CDR3, the full variable domain is DGGITQSPKYLFRKEGQNVTLSCEQNLNHDAMYWYRQDPGQGLRLIYYSQIVNDFQKGDIAEGYSVSREKKESFPLTVTSAQKNPTAFYLCASSRVDYRGTGELFFGEGSRLTVL.

J is TRBJ2-3 and V is TRBV10-2; no reliable D call. CDR3 size: 14 residues. From germline, CDR1 is WSHSY and CDR2 SAAADI. Trimming took 0 bases from V and 4 from J, leaving 8 bases between them. CDR3: CASSESGAADTQYF. The CDR3 DNA is TGCGCCAGCAGTGAGTCCGGCGCGGCAGATACGCAGTATTTT.